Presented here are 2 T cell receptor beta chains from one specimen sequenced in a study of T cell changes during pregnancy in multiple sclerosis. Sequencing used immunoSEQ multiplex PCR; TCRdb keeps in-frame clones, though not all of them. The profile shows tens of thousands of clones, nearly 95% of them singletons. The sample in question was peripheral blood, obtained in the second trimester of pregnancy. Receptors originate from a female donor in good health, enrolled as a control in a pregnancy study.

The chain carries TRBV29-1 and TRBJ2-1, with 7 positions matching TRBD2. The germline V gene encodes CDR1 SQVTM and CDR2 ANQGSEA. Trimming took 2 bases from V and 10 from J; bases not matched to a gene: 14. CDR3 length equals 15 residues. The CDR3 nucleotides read TGCAGCGTTGAAAGTGGGCTAGCGGACCCTGGGGAGCAGTTCTTC. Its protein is CSVESGLADPGEQFF.

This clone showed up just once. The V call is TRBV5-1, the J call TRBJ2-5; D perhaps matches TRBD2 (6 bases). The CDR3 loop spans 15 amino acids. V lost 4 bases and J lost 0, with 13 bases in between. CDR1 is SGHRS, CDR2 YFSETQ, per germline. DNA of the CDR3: TGCGCCAGCAGCCCCCTAGCGCAGTACCAAGAGACCCAGTACTTC. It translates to CASSPLAQYQETQYF.